Listed here are 9 T cell receptor beta chains from one sample, sequenced in a study of T cell responses to AZD1222 COVID-19 vaccine. Here immunoSEQ multiplex PCR was the method, and the copy in TCRdb shows in-frame clones only, minus some. The table has 100,000 or so clones, approximately 90% seen once. Sequenced material: peripheral blood, taken on day 0 of AZD1222 vaccination. Receptor source: an adult in good health.

The chain couples TRBV20-1 to TRBJ1-6, with TRBD1 matching over 10 bases. Trimming cost V 3 bases and J 8 bases; bases outside gene matches: 4. The CDR3 runs to 14 residues. Germline loops: CDR1 DFQATT, CDR2 SNEGSKA (reference sequence). The CDR3 sequence is CSASWDRGDSPLHF. In DNA, the CDR3 is TGCAGTGCTAGTTGGGACAGGGGTGATTCACCCCTCCACTTT.

This clone was counted a single time. The chain employs TRBV6-4 and TRBJ1-1; D is perhaps TRBD1 (6 bases). V shed 1 base and J shed 4 bases, with 7 bases lying between them. CDR3 length: 13 residues. The germline V gene has CDR1 MRHNA and CDR2 SNTAGT. The CDR3 region is CASSDLQGTEAFF. CDR3 DNA sequence: TGTGCCAGCAGTGACTTACAGGGCACTGAAGCTTTCTTT.

V usage is TRBV15 and J usage is TRBJ1-1; TRBD1 is a possible D gene (5 bases). Germline V lookup: CDR1 LNHNV, CDR2 YYDKDF (reference sequence). This CDR3 contains 16 residues. With 3 bases removed from V and 0 bases from J, the gap between germline ends came to 14 bases. CDR3 DNA: TGTGCCACCAGCAGGTGGACGGACAACATGAACACTGAAGCTTTCTTT. It specifies CATSRWTDNMNTEAFF. The full variable domain, rest sourced from reference TRBV15 and TRBJ1-1, is DAMVIQNPRYQVTQFGKPVTLSCSQTLNHNVMYWYQQKSSQAPKLLFHYYDKDFNNEADTPDNFQSRRPNTSFCFLDIRSPGLGDTAMYLCATSRWTDNMNTEAFFGQGTRLTVV.

The rearrangement uses TRBV7-8 and TRBJ1-3; D is unresolved. Trimming removed 6 bases at V and 7 bases at J, with 13 bases between. The CDR3 runs 13 residues. Per the germline V gene, CDR1 is SGHVS and CDR2 is FQNEAQ. CDR3 nucleotide sequence: TGTGCCAGCAGGATAACGAATGACAACACCATATATTTT. It codes for CASRITNDNTIYF.

The V call is TRBV5-6, the J call TRBJ1-2; D remains ambiguous. The CDR3 runs 17 residues. Per germline, CDR1 SGHDT and CDR2 YYEEEE. V was clipped by 6 bases and J by 8 bases, with 29 bases between them. The CDR3 nucleotides are TGTGCCAGCATTTCAGGACCGAGGTCTTGGAGGTTCGGAGGCTACACCTTC. Its translation: CASISGPRSWRFGGYTF.

J is TRBJ1-3 and V is TRBV6-5; 7 bases match TRBD1. Trimming at V came to 6 bases and at J to 8 bases, leaving 10 bases not matched to a gene. Germline V lookup: CDR1 MNHEY, CDR2 SVGAGI. The CDR3 spans 14 residues. CDR3: CASSARTGGDTIYF. CDR3 in DNA: TGTGCCAGCAGCGCCCGGACAGGCGGGGACACCATATATTTT.

The gene calls are TRBV12-2 and TRBJ1-2. TRBV12-2 is flagged as a pseudogene. This CDR3 contains 15 residues. The CDR3 region has the DNA TGTGCAAGTCGCGACTCCGGGAAGGTGGGGTATGGCTACACCTTC. Amino acid sequence: CASRDSGKVGYGYTF.

V gene TRBV5-6 combines with J gene TRBJ1-2, with no clear D. The CDR3 sequence is 14 residues long. Germline assignment: CDR1 SGHDT and CDR2 YYEEEE. Trimming pared 4 bases from V and 3 bases from J, leaving 13 bases between. This CDR3 is CASSKDGIYYGYTF. The CDR3 DNA reads as TGTGCCAGCAGCAAGGACGGGATTTACTATGGCTACACCTTC.

This clone has a single count. CDR3 bases: TGTGCCAGCAGCCCAGTAAAGGGGACCCAGTACTTC. Its protein is CASSPVKGTQYF. The chain recombines TRBV16 with TRBJ2-5, with no clear D. Germline lookup yields CDR1 KGHSY and CDR2 FQNENV. The ends were cut back, 4 bases at V and 7 bases at J, with 10 bases in the middle. The CDR3 covers 12 residues. Supplemented by reference TRBV16 and TRBJ2-5, the full variable domain reads GEEVAQTPKHLVRGEGQKAKLYCAPIKGHSYVFWYQQVLKNEFKFLISFQNENVFDETGMPKERFSAKCLPNSPCSLEIQATKLEDSAVYFCASSPVKGTQYFGPGTRLLVL.